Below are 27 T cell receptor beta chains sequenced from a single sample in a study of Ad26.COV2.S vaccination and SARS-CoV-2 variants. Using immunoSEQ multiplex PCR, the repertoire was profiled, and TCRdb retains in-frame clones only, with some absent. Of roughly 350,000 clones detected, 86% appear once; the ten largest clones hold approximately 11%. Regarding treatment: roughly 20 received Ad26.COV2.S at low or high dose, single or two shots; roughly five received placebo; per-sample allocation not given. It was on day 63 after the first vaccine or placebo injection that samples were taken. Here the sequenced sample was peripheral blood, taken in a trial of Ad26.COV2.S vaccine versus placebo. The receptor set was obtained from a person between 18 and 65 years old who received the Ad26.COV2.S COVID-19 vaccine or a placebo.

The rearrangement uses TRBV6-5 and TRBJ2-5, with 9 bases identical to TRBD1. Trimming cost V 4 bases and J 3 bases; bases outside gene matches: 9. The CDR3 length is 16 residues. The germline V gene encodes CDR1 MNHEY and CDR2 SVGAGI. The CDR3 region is CASSSPSRDREETQYF. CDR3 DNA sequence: TGTGCCAGCAGTTCGCCCTCCCGGGACAGGGAAGAGACCCAGTACTTC.

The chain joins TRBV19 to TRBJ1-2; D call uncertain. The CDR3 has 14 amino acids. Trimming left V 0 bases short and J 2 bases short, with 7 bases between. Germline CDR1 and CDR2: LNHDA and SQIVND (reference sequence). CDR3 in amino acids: CASSIDSLNYGYTF. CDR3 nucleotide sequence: TGTGCCAGTAGTATAGACAGCTTGAACTATGGCTACACCTTC.

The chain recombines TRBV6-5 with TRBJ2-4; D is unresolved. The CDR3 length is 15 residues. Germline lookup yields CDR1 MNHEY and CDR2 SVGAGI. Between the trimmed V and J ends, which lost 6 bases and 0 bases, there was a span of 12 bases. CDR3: CASSKGALAKNIQYF. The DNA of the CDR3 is TGTGCCAGCAGCAAAGGCGCTTTAGCCAAAAACATTCAGTACTTC.

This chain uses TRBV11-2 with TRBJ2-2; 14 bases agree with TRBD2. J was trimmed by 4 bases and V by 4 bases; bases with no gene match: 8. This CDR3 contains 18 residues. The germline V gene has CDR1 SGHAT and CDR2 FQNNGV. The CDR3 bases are TGTGCCAGCAGCTACCGACTAGCGGGAGGGCCACTCACCGGGGAGCTGTTTTTT. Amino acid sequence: CASSYRLAGGPLTGELFF.

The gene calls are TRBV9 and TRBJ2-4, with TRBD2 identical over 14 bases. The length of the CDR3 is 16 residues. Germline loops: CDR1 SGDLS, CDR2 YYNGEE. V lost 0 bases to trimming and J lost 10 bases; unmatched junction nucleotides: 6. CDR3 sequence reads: CASSVEGTSGSAIQYF. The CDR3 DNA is TGTGCCAGCAGCGTAGAGGGGACTAGCGGGAGTGCGATTCAGTACTTC.

The CDR3 region has the DNA TGTGCCAGCAGCTGGGACAGCTATAATTCACCCCTCCACTTT. Residues: CASSWDSYNSPLHF. V gene TRBV7-9 combines with J gene TRBJ1-6, with 7 positions matching TRBD1. The CDR3 is 14 amino acids. With V trimmed by 4 bases and J by 3 bases, 0 bases remained unmatched. The germline CDR1 and CDR2 sequences are SEHNR and FQNEAQ (reference sequence). The full variable domain, with the rest looked up from reference TRBV7-9 and TRBJ1-6, is DTGVSQNPRHKITKRGQNVTFRCDPISEHNRLYWYRQTLGQGPEFLTYFQNEAQLEKSRLLSDRFSAERPKGSFSTLEIQRTEQGDSAMYLCASSWDSYNSPLHFGNGTRLTVT.

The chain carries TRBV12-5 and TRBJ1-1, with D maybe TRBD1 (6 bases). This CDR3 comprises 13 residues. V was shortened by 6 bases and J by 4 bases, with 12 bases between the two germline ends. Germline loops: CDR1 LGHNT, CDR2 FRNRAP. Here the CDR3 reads CASGPQGTTEAFF. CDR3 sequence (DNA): TGTGCTAGTGGGCCACAGGGTACCACTGAAGCTTTCTTT. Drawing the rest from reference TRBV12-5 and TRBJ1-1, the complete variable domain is DARVTQTPRHKVTEMGQEVTMRCQPILGHNTVFWYRQTMMQGLELLAYFRNRAPLDDSGMPKDRFSAEMPDATLATLKIQPSEPRDSAVYFCASGPQGTTEAFFGQGTRLTVV.

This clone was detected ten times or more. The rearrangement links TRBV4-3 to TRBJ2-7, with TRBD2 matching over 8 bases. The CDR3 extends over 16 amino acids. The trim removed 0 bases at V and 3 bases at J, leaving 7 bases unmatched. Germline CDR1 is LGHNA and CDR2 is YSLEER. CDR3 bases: TGCGCCAGCAGCCAAGATCTAACTAGCGGAGTCTACGAGCAGTACTTC. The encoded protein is CASSQDLTSGVYEQYF.

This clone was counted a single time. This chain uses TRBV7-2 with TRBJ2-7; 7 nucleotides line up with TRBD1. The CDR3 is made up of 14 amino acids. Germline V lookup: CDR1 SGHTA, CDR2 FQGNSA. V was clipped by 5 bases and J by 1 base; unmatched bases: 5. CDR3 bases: TGTGCCAGCAGCCCGGGACAGACGTCCTACGAGCAGTACTTC. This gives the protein CASSPGQTSYEQYF.

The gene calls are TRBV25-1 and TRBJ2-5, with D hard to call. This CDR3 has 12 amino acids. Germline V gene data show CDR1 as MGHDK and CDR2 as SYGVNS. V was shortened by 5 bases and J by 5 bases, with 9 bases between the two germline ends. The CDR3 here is CASSPFLETQYF. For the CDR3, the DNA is TGTGCCAGCAGTCCGTTTTTGGAGACCCAGTACTTC.

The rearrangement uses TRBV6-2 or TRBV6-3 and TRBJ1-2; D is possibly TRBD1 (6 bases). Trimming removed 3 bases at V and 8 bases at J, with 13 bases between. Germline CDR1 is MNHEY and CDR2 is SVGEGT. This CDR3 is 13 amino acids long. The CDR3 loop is CASSYRQAGGYTF. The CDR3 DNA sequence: TGTGCCAGCAGTTATCGACAGGCGGGAGGCTACACCTTC.

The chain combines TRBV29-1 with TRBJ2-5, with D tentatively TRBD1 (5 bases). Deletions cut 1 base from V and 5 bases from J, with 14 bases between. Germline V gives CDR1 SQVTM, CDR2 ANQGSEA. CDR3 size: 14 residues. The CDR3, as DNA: TGCAGCGTTGAAGGCGGCAGGGTACGGGAGACCCAGTACTTC. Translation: CSVEGGRVRETQYF.

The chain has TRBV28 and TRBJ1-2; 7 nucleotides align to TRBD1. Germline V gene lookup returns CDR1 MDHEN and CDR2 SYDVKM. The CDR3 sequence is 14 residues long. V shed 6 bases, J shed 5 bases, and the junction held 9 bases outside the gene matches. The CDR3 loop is CASRPRQGWYGYTF. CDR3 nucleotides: TGTGCCAGCAGACCGAGACAGGGTTGGTATGGCTACACCTTC.

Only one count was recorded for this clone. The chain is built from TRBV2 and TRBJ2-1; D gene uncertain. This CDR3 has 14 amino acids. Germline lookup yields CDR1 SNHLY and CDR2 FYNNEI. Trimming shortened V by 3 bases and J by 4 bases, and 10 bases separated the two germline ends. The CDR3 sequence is CASSDYTYYNEQFF. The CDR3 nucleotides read TGTGCCAGCAGTGACTATACCTATTACAATGAGCAGTTCTTC.

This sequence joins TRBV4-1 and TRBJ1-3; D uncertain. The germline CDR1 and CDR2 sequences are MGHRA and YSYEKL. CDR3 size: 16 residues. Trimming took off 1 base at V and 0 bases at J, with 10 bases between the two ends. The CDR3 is CASSQVLGDSGNTIYF. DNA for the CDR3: TGCGCCAGCAGCCAAGTTCTCGGGGACTCTGGAAACACCATATATTTT.

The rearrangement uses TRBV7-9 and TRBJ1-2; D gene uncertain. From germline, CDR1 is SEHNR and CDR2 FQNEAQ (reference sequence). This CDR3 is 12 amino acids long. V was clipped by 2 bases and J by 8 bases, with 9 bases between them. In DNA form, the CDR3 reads TGTGCCAGCAGCTTAATGCGTCACGGCTACACCTTC. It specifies CASSLMRHGYTF.

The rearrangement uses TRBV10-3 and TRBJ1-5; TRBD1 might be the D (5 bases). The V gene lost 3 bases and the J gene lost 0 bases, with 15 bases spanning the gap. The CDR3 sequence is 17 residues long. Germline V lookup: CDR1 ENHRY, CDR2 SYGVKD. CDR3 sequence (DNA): TGTGCCATCAGTGACGGAAAGGGGCGATATAGCAATCAGCCCCAGCATTTT. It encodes CAISDGKGRYSNQPQHF.

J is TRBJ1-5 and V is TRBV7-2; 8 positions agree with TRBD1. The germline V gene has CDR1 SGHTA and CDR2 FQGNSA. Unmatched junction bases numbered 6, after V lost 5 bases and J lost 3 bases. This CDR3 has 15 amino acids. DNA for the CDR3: TGTGCCAGCAGCCAGACAGGGGAGGTCAATCAGCCCCAGCATTTT. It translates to CASSQTGEVNQPQHF.

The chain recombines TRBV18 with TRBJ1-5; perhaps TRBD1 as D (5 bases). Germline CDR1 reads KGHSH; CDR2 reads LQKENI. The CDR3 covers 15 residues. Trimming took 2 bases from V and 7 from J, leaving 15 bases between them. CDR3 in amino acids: CASSPSVLRDQPQHF. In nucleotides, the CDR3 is TGTGCCAGCTCACCAAGCGTTTTAAGGGACCAGCCCCAGCATTTT. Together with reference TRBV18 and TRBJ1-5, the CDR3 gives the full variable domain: NAGVMQNPRHLVRRRGQEARLRCSPMKGHSHVYWYRQLPEEGLKFMVYLQKENIIDESGMPKERFSAEFPKEGPSILRIQQVVRGDSAAYFCASSPSVLRDQPQHFGDGTRLSIL.

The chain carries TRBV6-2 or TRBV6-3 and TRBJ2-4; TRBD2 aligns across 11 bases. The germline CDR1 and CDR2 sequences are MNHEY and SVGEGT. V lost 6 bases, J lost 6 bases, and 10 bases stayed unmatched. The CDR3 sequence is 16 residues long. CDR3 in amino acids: CASSRGTSGFGNIQYF. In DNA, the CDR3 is TGTGCCAGCAGCCGGGGGACTAGCGGTTTTGGAAACATTCAGTACTTC.

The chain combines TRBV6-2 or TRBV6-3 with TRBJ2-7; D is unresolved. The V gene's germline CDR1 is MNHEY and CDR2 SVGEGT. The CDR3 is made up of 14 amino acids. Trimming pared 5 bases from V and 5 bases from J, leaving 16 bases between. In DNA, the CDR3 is TGTGCCAGCAGTCCACGGGCCGAGACCCACGAGCAGTACTTC. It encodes CASSPRAETHEQYF.

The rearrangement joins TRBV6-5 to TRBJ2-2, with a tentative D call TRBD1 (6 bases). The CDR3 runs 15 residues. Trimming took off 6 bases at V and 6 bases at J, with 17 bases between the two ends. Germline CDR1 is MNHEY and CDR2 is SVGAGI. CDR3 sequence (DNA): TGTGCCAGCAGCCTTCAGGGGCCCGCGGCCGGGGAGCTGTTTTTT. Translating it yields CASSLQGPAAGELFF.

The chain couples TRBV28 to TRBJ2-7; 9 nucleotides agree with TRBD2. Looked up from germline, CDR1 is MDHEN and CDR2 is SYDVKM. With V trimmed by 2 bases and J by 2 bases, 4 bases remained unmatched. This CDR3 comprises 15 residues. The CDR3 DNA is TGTGCCAGCAGTTTAGGAGCGGGGGGTGCCTACGAGCAGTACTTC. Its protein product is CASSLGAGGAYEQYF.

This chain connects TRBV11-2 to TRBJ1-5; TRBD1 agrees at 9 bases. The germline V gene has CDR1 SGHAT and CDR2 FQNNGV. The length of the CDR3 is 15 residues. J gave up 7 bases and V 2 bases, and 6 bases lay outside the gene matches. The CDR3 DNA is TGTGCCAGCAGCTTAAACCGGGACAGGGCCCAGCCCCAGCATTTT. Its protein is CASSLNRDRAQPQHF.

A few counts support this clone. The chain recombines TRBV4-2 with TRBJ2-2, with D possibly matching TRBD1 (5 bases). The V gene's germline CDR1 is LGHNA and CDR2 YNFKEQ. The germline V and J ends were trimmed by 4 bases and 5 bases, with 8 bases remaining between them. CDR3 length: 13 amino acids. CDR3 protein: CASSLTGTGELFF. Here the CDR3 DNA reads TGTGCCAGCAGCCTAACAGGTACCGGGGAGCTGTTTTTT.

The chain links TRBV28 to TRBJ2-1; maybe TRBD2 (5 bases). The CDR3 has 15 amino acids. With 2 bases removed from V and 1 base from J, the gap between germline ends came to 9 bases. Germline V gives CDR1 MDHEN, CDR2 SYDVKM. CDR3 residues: CASSLLSGSYNEQFF. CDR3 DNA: TGTGCCAGCAGTTTACTAAGCGGATCCTACAATGAGCAGTTCTTC.

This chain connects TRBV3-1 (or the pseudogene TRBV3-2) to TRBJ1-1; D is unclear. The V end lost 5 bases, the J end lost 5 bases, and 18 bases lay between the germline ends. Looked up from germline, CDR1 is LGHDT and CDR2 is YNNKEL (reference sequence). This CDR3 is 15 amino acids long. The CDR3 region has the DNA TGTGCCAGCAGCTCCTTCTCGGCGGCAGAGACTGAAGCTTTCTTT. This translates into CASSSFSAAETEAFF.